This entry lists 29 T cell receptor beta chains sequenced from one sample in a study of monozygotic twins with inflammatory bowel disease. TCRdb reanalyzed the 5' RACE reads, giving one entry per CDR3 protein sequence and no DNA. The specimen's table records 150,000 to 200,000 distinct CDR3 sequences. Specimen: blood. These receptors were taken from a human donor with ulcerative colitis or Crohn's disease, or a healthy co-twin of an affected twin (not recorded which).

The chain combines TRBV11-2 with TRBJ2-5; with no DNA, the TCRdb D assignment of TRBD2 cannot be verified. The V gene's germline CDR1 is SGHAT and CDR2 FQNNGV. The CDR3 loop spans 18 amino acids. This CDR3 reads CASSLQVQGLVSQETQYF.

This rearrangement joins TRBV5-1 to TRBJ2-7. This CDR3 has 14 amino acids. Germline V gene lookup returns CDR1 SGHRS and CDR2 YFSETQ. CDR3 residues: CASSLRGGAYEQYF.

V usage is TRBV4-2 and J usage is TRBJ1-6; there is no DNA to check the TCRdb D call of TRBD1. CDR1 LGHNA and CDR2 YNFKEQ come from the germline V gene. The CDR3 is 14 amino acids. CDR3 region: CASSQEGVNSPLHF.

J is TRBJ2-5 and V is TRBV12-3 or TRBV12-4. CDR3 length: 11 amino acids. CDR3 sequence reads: CASEQTGTQYF.

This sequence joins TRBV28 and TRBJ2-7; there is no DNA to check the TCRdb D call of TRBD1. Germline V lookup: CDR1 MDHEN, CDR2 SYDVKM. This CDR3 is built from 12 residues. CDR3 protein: CASSGARRSKYF.

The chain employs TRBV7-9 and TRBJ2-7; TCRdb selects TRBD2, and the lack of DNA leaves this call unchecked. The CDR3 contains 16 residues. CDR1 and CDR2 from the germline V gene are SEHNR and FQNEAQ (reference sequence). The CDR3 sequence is CASSLASGTSGYEQYF. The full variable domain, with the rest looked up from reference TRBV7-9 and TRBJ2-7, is DTGVSQNPRHKITKRGQNVTFRCDPISEHNRLYWYRQTLGQGPEFLTYFQNEAQLEKSRLLSDRFSAERPKGSFSTLEIQRTEQGDSAMYLCASSLASGTSGYEQYFGPGTRLTVT.

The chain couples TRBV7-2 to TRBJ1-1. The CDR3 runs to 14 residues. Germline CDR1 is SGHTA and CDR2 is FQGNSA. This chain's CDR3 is CASSWPRKNTEAFF.

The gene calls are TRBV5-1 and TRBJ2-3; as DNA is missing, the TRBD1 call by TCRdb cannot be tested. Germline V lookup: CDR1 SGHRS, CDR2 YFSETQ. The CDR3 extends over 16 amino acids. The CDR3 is CASSLDGGGAPDTQYF.

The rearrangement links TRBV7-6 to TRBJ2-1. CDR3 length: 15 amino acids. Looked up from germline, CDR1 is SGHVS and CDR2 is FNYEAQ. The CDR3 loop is CASSLEVVSYNEQFF.

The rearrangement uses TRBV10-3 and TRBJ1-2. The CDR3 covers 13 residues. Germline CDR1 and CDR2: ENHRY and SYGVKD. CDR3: CAISADLNYGYTF.

CDR3 protein: CASSLSGRSYEQYF. This chain connects TRBV5-1 to TRBJ2-7. CDR1 is SGHRS and CDR2 is YFSETQ in the germline V gene. The CDR3 extends over 14 amino acids.

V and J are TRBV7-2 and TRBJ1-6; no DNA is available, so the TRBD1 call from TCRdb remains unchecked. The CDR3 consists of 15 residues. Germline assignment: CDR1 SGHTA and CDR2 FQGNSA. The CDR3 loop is CASSPGGGSNSPLHF.

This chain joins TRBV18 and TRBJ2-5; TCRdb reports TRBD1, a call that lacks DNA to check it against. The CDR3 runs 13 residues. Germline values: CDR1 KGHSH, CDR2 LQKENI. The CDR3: CASSPTGAETQYF.

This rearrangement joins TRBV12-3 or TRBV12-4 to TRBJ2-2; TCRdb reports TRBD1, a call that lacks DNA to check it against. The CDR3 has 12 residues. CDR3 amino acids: CASSIGGIELFF.

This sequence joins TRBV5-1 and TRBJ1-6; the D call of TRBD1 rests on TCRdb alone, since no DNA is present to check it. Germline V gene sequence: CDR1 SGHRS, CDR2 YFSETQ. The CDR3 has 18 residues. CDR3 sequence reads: CASSLQGAASSYNSPLHF.

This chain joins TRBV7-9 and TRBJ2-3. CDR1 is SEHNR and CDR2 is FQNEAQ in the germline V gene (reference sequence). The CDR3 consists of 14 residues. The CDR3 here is CASSPPLASDTQYF.

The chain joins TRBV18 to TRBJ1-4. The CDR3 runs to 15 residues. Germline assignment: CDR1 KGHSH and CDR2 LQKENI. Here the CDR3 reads CASSPLGTNREKLFF.

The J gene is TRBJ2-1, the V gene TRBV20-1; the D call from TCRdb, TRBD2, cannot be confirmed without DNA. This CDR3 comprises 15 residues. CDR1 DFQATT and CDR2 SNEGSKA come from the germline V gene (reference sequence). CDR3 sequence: CSVQRAGGSYNEQFF.

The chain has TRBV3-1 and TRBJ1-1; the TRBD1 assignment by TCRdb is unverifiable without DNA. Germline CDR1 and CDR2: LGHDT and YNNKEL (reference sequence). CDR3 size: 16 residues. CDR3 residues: CASSQGNSWAATEAFF.

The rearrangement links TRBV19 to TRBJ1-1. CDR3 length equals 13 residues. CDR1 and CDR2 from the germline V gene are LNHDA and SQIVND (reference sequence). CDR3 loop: CASKRGGGAEAFF.

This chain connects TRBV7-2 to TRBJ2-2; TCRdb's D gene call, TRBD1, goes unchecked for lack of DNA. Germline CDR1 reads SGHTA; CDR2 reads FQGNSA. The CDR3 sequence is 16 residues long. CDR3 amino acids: CASSLRGTANTGELFF. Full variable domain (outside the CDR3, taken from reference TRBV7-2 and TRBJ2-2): GAGVSQSPSNKVTEKGKDVELRCDPISGHTALYWYRQSLGQGLEFLIYFQGNSAPDKSGLPSDRFSAERTGGSVSTLTIQRTQQEDSAVYLCASSLRGTANTGELFFGEGSRLTVL.

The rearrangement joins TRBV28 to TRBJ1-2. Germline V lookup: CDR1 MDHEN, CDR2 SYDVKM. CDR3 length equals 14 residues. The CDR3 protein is CASSQIYGNYGYTF.

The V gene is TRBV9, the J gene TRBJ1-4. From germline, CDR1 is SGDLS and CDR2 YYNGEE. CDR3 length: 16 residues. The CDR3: CASSVAGSALNEKLFF.

The CDR3 loop is CASSPWTSGGAADTQYF. The chain carries TRBV12-3 or TRBV12-4 and TRBJ2-3; no DNA is available, so the TRBD2 call from TCRdb remains unchecked. The CDR3 sequence is 17 residues long.

This CDR3 reads CASTLRGDRAHSGANVLTF. The chain joins TRBV6-1 to TRBJ2-6; TCRdb's D gene call, TRBD1, goes unchecked for lack of DNA. Germline values: CDR1 MNHNS, CDR2 SASEGT. This CDR3 region has 19 residues.

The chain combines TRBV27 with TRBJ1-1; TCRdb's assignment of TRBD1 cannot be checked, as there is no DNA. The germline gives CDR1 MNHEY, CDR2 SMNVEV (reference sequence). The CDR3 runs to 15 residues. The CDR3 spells CASSLSPGLNTEAFF.

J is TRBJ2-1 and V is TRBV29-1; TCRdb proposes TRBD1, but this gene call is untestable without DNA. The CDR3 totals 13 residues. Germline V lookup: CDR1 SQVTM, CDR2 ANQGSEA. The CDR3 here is CSAGGDSYNEQFF.

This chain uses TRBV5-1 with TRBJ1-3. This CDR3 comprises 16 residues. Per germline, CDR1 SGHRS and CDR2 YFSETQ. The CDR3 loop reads CASSSTDISSGNTIYF.

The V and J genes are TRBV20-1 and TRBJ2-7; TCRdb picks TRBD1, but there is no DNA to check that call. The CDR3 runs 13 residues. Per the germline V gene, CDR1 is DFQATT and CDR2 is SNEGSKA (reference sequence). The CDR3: CSARAAGQYEQYF.